The 30 T cell receptor beta chains given below trace back to one sample, sequenced in a study of T cell repertoires in cytomegalovirus infection. TCRdb independently ran MiXCR on the reads; one entry per CDR3 protein. Among more than 250,000 distinct CDR3 sequences listed, approximately 25% were seen once. These TCRs' antigens remain unknown. Here the sequenced sample was cultured PBMCs, taken from culture after CMV antigen stimulation. These receptors were obtained from a human donor in good health (CMV status not recorded). Some clones in this sample may be carry-over from other donors' samples.

The rearrangement links TRBV19 to TRBJ2-1, with no clear D. V was cut by 2 bases and J by 0 bases, with 14 bases left in between. This CDR3 region has 17 residues. Germline loops: CDR1 LNHDA, CDR2 SQIVND (reference sequence). This chain's CDR3 is CASSIQDGDYSYNEQFF. In DNA, the CDR3 is TGTGCCAGTAGTATACAAGATGGGGATTACTCCTACAATGAGCAGTTCTTC.

This rearrangement joins TRBV11-3 to TRBJ2-1; 10 bases are shared with TRBD2. This CDR3 has 15 residues. V was pared by 2 bases and J by 7 bases, with 5 bases of the junction left unmatched. CDR1 is SGHNT and CDR2 is YENEEA in the germline V gene. In DNA, the CDR3 is TGTGCCAGCAGCTTACTAGCGGGAGTTACTAATGAGCAGTTCTTC. Its protein is CASSLLAGVTNEQFF.

The chain links TRBV7-4 to TRBJ2-1; 7 nucleotides align to TRBD2. Per germline, CDR1 SGHVT and CDR2 SQSDAQ. The CDR3 extends over 16 amino acids. V gave up 3 bases and J gave up 0 bases; unmatched junction bases: 5. The CDR3 DNA is TGTGCCAGCAGCTTCAAGAGGACTAGCTCCTACAATGAGCAGTTCTTC. It codes for CASSFKRTSSYNEQFF.

In its sample, this clonotype was seen many times. The chain is built from TRBV12-3 or TRBV12-4 and TRBJ1-2; D is unclear. The ends were cut back, 5 bases at V and 0 bases at J, with 13 bases in the middle. CDR3 size: 15 residues. The CDR3 DNA follows: TGTGCCAGCAGTCGCCTGGTAGGGACTAACTATGGCTACACCTTC. Translation gives CASSRLVGTNYGYTF.

Many counts were recorded for this clonotype. This chain connects TRBV7-2 to TRBJ2-1; D is uncertain. Looked up from germline, CDR1 is SGHTA and CDR2 is FQGNSA. CDR3 length equals 14 residues. V lost 2 bases to trimming and J lost 5 bases, with 10 bases between them. CDR3 residues: CASSLRPDDNEQFF. The CDR3 DNA sequence: TGTGCCAGCAGCTTAAGACCAGATGACAATGAGCAGTTCTTC.

The table lists this clonotype with many counts. The chain couples TRBV11-2 to TRBJ1-5; D gene uncertain. Germline CDR1 is SGHAT and CDR2 is FQNNGV. The germline V and J ends were trimmed by 5 bases and 4 bases, with 9 bases remaining between them. The CDR3 is 13 amino acids. The CDR3 is CASSISPNQPQHF. The CDR3, as DNA: TGTGCCAGCAGCATAAGTCCTAATCAGCCCCAGCATTTT.

The genes are TRBV7-6 and TRBJ2-7; D may be TRBD2 (5 bases). This CDR3 has 15 amino acids. Trimming cost V 3 bases and J 6 bases, with 18 bases left between them. The germline V gene encodes CDR1 SGHVS and CDR2 FNYEAQ. The DNA for the CDR3 is TGTGCCAGCAGCTTGGAGCCGGGATCCAGCTCCGAGCAGTACGTC. Its translation is CASSLEPGSSSEQYV.

J is TRBJ1-1 and V is TRBV7-8, with D maybe TRBD1 (5 bases). The CDR3 is 15 amino acids. The V gene's germline CDR1 is SGHVS and CDR2 FQNEAQ. V lost 6 bases, J lost 0 bases, and 14 bases lay in between. In DNA, the CDR3 is TGTGCCAGCAGTTACCCCGGGGGTTTGAACACTGAAGCTTTCTTT. Translating gives CASSYPGGLNTEAFF.

The rearrangement links TRBV12-5 to TRBJ2-1, with 12 bases identical to TRBD2. Trimming took 0 bases from V and 3 from J; bases not matched to a gene: 9. Germline V gene lookup returns CDR1 LGHNT and CDR2 FRNRAP. CDR3 length: 19 residues. CDR3 nucleotide sequence: TGTGCTAGTGGTTTGGTATTTGCTAGCGGGAGGGTCCTCTACAATGAGCAGTTCTTC. Protein product: CASGLVFASGRVLYNEQFF.

Many counts were recorded for this clonotype. The chain employs TRBV19 and TRBJ2-1; no clear D. The CDR3 runs to 10 residues. Per germline, CDR1 LNHDA and CDR2 SQIVND (reference sequence). The V gene lost 9 bases and the J gene lost 4 bases, with 4 bases spanning the gap. CDR3 sequence reads: CASGYNEQFF. Here the CDR3 DNA reads TGTGCCAGCGGTTACAATGAGCAGTTCTTC.

The chain has TRBV30 and TRBJ2-3; a weak D match, TRBD1 (6 bases). This CDR3 spans 12 amino acids. CDR1 and CDR2 (germline): GTSNPN, SVGIG (reference sequence). V dropped 0 bases and J dropped 6 bases, with 7 bases sitting between them. The CDR3 here is CAWSVRGDTQYF. DNA of the CDR3: TGTGCCTGGAGTGTAAGGGGGGATACGCAGTATTTT.

This clonotype has a handful of counts. CDR3 protein: CASSERGVGSYEQYF. The CDR3 DNA follows: TGTGCCAGCAGTGAAAGGGGGGTTGGGTCTTACGAGCAGTACTTC. The chain uses TRBV25-1 and TRBJ2-7, with D possibly called TRBD1 or TRBD2 (6 bases each). The CDR3 sequence is 15 residues long. Trimming took off 2 bases at V and 4 bases at J, with 15 bases between the two ends. In germline, CDR1 is MGHDK, CDR2 SYGVNS.

J is TRBJ2-7 and V is TRBV12-3 or TRBV12-4; D is undetermined. Deletions cut 6 bases from V and 2 bases from J, with 11 bases between. The CDR3 length is 13 residues. Here the CDR3 DNA reads TGTGCCAGCAGCCCCGGATACACCTACGAGCAGTACTTC. Translation: CASSPGYTYEQYF.

This clonotype turned up a few times. The rearrangement joins TRBV7-6 to TRBJ1-5; D is ambiguous. Germline lookup yields CDR1 SGHVS and CDR2 FNYEAQ. V was shortened by 5 bases and J by 4 bases, with 18 bases between the two germline ends. CDR3 length: 16 residues. CDR3 region: CASSPHGRALNQPQHF. In nucleotides, the CDR3 is TGTGCCAGCAGCCCACATGGGAGAGCGCTAAATCAGCCCCAGCATTTT.

This clonotype was detected a few times. The chain couples TRBV7-2 to TRBJ1-2; 7 bases map to TRBD1. Germline-derived CDR1 and CDR2 are SGHTA and FQGNSA. Trimming took 1 base from V and 2 from J; bases not matched to a gene: 4. There are 15 residues in the CDR3. CDR3 DNA: TGTGCCAGCAGCTTAGGACAGGGCCTCAACTATGGCTACACCTTC. Amino acids: CASSLGQGLNYGYTF.

This clonotype has a handful of counts. The chain employs TRBV6-2 or TRBV6-3 and TRBJ1-4, with TRBD1 identical over 7 bases. The CDR3 sequence is 15 residues long. CDR1 is MNHEY, CDR2 SVGEGT, per germline. V shed 6 bases and J 5 bases; nucleotides not matched to a gene: 9. CDR3 coding DNA: TGTGCCAGCAGCGACCCGGGACAGATCAATGAAAAACTGTTTTTT. Its protein is CASSDPGQINEKLFF.

This clonotype was seen once. The V gene is TRBV7-8, the J gene TRBJ1-4; D is undetermined. The CDR3 consists of 15 residues. With 5 bases removed from V and 2 bases from J, the gap between germline ends came to 12 bases. The germline gives CDR1 SGHVS, CDR2 FQNEAQ. In nucleotides, the CDR3 is TGTGCCAGCAGCCCTAGTGGAGGTACTAATGAAAAACTGTTTTTT. Translated: CASSPSGGTNEKLFF.

This clonotype was picked up a small number of times. The V gene is TRBV28, the J gene TRBJ2-1, with TRBD2 identical over 8 bases. The germline gives CDR1 MDHEN, CDR2 SYDVKM. This CDR3 has 14 residues. With V trimmed by 5 bases and J by 7 bases, 7 bases remained unmatched. CDR3 bases: TGTGCCAGCAGTGCCGGGACTAGTCGTAATGAGCAGTTCTTC. This codes for CASSAGTSRNEQFF. Using reference TRBV28 and TRBJ2-1 for the parts outside the CDR3, the full variable domain is DVKVTQSSRYLVKRTGEKVFLECVQDMDHENMFWYRQDPGLGLRLIYFSYDVKMKEKGDIPEGYSVSREKKERFSLILESASTNQTSMYLCASSAGTSRNEQFFGPGTRLTVL.

This clonotype was seen a handful of times. The rearrangement joins TRBV6-6 to TRBJ1-6; the D gene is possibly TRBD1 (5 bases). The CDR3 totals 14 residues. Germline assignment: CDR1 MNHNY and CDR2 SVGAGI (reference sequence). V lost 7 bases and J 5 bases, leaving 12 bases between the germline ends. The CDR3 nucleotides read TGTGCCAGCAATAGGGGCGTTGATAATTCACCCCTCCACTTT. This translates into CASNRGVDNSPLHF.

This clonotype was counted many times. The chain carries TRBV7-2 and TRBJ1-1, with D unresolved. Germline lookup yields CDR1 SGHTA and CDR2 FQGNSA. This CDR3 is 15 amino acids long. V was cut by 5 bases and J by 8 bases, with 21 bases left in between. CDR3 region: CASSPPPYPPREAFF. The CDR3 nucleotides are TGTGCCAGCAGCCCCCCTCCTTATCCCCCGAGGGAAGCTTTCTTT.

DNA for the CDR3: TGTGCCAGCAGTTACTCCGGTAGGGCCAGGAACACTGAAGCTTTCTTT. The encoded protein is CASSYSGRARNTEAFF. The genes are TRBV6-5 and TRBJ1-1; D is ambiguous. Germline V gives CDR1 MNHEY, CDR2 SVGAGI. V was pared by 0 bases and J by 1 base, with 12 bases between. The CDR3 contains 16 residues.

V gene TRBV28 combines with J gene TRBJ2-7; 7 nucleotides agree with TRBD1. V gave up 5 bases and J gave up 4 bases; unmatched junction bases: 5. Germline loops: CDR1 MDHEN, CDR2 SYDVKM. The CDR3 has 13 residues. CDR3 coding DNA: TGTGCCAGCAGTCCAGGGACAGTATACGAGCAGTACGTC. Amino acid sequence: CASSPGTVYEQYV.

The V call is TRBV5-1, the J call TRBJ2-1; TRBD1 agrees at 11 bases. The CDR3 spans 16 residues. Germline V gene lookup returns CDR1 SGHRS and CDR2 YFSETQ. V shed 4 bases, J shed 7 bases, and the junction held 10 bases outside the gene matches. The CDR3 is CASSPIGGQGVNEQFF. CDR3 nucleotides: TGCGCCAGCAGCCCTATCGGGGGACAGGGGGTGAATGAGCAGTTCTTC.

V usage is TRBV24-1 and J usage is TRBJ2-7, with 9 bases identical to TRBD1. The germline V gene has CDR1 KGHDR and CDR2 SFDVKD. V lost 6 bases and J lost 1; bases outside the gene matches: 12. This CDR3 is 17 amino acids long. The CDR3 DNA follows: TGTGCCACCAGTTCCAGCGCCGGGGACAGGGATTCCTACGAGCAGTACGTC. Translated, it gives CATSSSAGDRDSYEQYV.

This clonotype appeared a few times. The chain is built from TRBV12-3 or TRBV12-4 and TRBJ1-1, with D possibly being TRBD1 (6 bases). The V and J ends lost 5 bases and 5 bases respectively, with 15 bases between them. CDR3 length equals 14 residues. The CDR3 loop is CASSIQGPDTEAFF. CDR3 DNA: TGTGCCAGCAGTATACAGGGTCCGGATACTGAAGCTTTCTTT.

This clonotype showed up many times. The DNA of the CDR3 is TGTGCCAGCTCACCGGGGAGGAACAGGGAGTATCTGGCTGAAGCTTTCTTT. The encoded protein is CASSPGRNREYLAEAFF. The V and J genes are TRBV18 and TRBJ1-1, with D perhaps matching TRBD1 (6 bases). Trimming left V 3 bases short and J 6 bases short, with 23 bases between. This CDR3 is built from 17 residues. In germline, CDR1 is KGHSH, CDR2 LQKENI.

The V gene is TRBV19, the J gene TRBJ2-1; D perhaps matches TRBD2 (6 bases). This CDR3 spans 14 amino acids. The V end was cut by 7 bases, the J end by 2 bases, with 12 bases between. Germline V lookup: CDR1 LNHDA, CDR2 SQIVND (reference sequence). The CDR3 loop reads CASTTSRTYNEQFF. Written as DNA, the CDR3 is TGTGCCAGTACCACTAGCAGAACCTACAATGAGCAGTTCTTC.

This clonotype came up many times. The chain uses TRBV6-5 and TRBJ2-5, with D tentatively TRBD2 (5 bases). This CDR3 is 17 amino acids long. Trimming took 2 bases from V and 5 from J, leaving 21 bases between them. In germline, CDR1 is MNHEY, CDR2 SVGAGI. The CDR3 protein is CASSYGPRGRLIETQYF. The CDR3 DNA sequence: TGTGCCAGCAGTTACGGACCTCGTGGGAGATTGATTGAGACCCAGTACTTC.

The chain uses TRBV10-3 and TRBJ2-5, with D hard to call. With 6 bases removed from V and 0 bases from J, the gap between germline ends came to 11 bases. Germline V CDR1 and CDR2: ENHRY, SYGVKD. The CDR3 has 14 residues. The CDR3 spells CAIRGAGDQETQYF. CDR3 in DNA: TGTGCCATCAGGGGTGCTGGCGACCAAGAGACCCAGTACTTC.

The rearrangement uses TRBV6-4 and TRBJ2-2; D is unclear. The CDR3 length is 13 residues. V lost 3 bases and J 6 bases, leaving 8 bases between the germline ends. Germline V gene sequence: CDR1 MRHNA, CDR2 SNTAGT. CDR3 DNA: TGTGCCAGCAGTGAGAACTACCCCGGGGAGCTGTTTTTT. Its translation is CASSENYPGELFF.